The 4 T cell receptor beta chains reported below all come from one sample, sequenced in a study of vaccination effects on CD4 cells after COVID-19. TCRdb's table, derived via immunoSEQ multiplex PCR, lists solely in-frame clones and lacks some. The data hold 63,000 or so clones, with around 70% observed a single time. ViraFEST used viral peptide pools to expand antigen-specific CD4+ T cells before sequencing. Following 10 days of culture, CD4+ T cells were isolated. The person had PCR-confirmed SARS-CoV-2 infection between March and December 2020. Their cognate antigens are unknown. The sample was CD4+ T cells from PBMCs cultured with HIV peptides, taken before COVID-19 vaccination. Subset: HIV-1 Nef peptide pool negative control/reference culture. The receptors were sampled from a human donor who had a prior SARS-CoV-2 infection.

CDR3: CASSQDYGGTAFF. The CDR3 DNA sequence: TGCGCCAGCAGCCAAGATTATGGGGGGACAGCTTTCTTT. The chain is built from TRBV4-3 and TRBJ1-1; D perhaps matches TRBD1 (5 bases). The V and J ends lost 0 bases and 10 bases respectively, with 12 bases between them. Germline CDR1 is LGHNA and CDR2 is YSLEER. The CDR3 consists of 13 residues.

V usage is TRBV18 and J usage is TRBJ2-1; D is possibly TRBD1 (7 bases). Trimming pared 3 bases from V and 12 bases from J, leaving 21 bases between. Germline V gene lookup returns CDR1 KGHSH and CDR2 LQKENI. The CDR3 runs 15 residues. CDR3 DNA sequence: TGTGCCAGCTCACCTCAGGGGGGTCTCTACCATTGGCAGTTCTTC. It is translated as CASSPQGGLYHWQFF.

The sample holds one count of this clone. The rearrangement joins TRBV30 to TRBJ2-5; 8 bases match TRBD2. The CDR3 is 14 residues long. The germline CDR1 and CDR2 sequences are GTSNPN and SVGIG (reference sequence). V lost 0 bases and J lost 7; bases outside the gene matches: 7. The CDR3 is CAWSVKAGERTQYF. The CDR3 DNA is TGTGCCTGGAGTGTGAAAGCGGGAGAGCGGACCCAGTACTTC.

The chain has TRBV18 and TRBJ2-3; either TRBD1 or TRBD2 may supply D (5 bases each). There are 16 residues in the CDR3. V lost 0 bases to trimming and J lost 0 bases, with 10 bases between them. Germline CDR1 reads KGHSH; CDR2 reads LQKENI. Written as DNA, the CDR3 is TGTGCCAGCTCACCACCTTCTCGGGACAGCACAGATACGCAGTATTTT. Its translation is CASSPPSRDSTDTQYF.